Presented here are 8 T cell receptor beta chains from one specimen sequenced in a study of naive and memory T cell subsets. The beta constant-region primer was an equimolar mix of two oligonucleotides covering TRBC1 and TRBC2. TCRdb called the UMI-ligation and nested PCR reads again in MiXCR, with one record for every CDR3 protein. The sample holds 130,000 to 150,000 distinct CDR3 sequences, approximately 15% seen once. The specimen was naive CD4+ T cells from blood. These receptors came from a human donor in good health.

The rearrangement uses TRBV28 and TRBJ2-7; 11 nucleotides line up with TRBD2. From germline, CDR1 is MDHEN and CDR2 SYDVKM. The CDR3 is 15 amino acids. Trimming removed 5 bases from V and 7 bases from J; junction bases left unmatched: 10. CDR3 amino acids: CASSETSGRVLEQYF. The CDR3, as DNA: TGTGCCAGCAGTGAAACTAGCGGGAGAGTCTTGGAGCAGTACTTC.

This rearrangement joins TRBV29-1 to TRBJ1-1, with 7 positions matching TRBD1. J was trimmed by 4 bases and V by 1 base; bases with no gene match: 6. Germline V gene data show CDR1 as SQVTM and CDR2 as ANQGSEA. The CDR3 is made up of 14 amino acids. CDR3 residues: CSVEGGDRVTEAFF. Here the CDR3 DNA reads TGCAGCGTTGAAGGGGGCGACAGGGTCACTGAAGCTTTCTTT. Based on the CDR3 plus reference TRBV29-1 and TRBJ1-1, the full variable domain is SAVISQKPSRDICQRGTSLTIQCQVDSQVTMMFWYRQQPGQSLTLIATANQGSEATYESGFVIDKFPISRPNLTFSTLTVSNMSPEDSSIYLCSVEGGDRVTEAFFGQGTRLTVV.

In its sample, this clonotype was seen many times. The chain links TRBV11-3 to TRBJ2-7; 12 bases are a match to TRBD2. In germline, CDR1 is SGHNT, CDR2 YENEEA. The CDR3 totals 16 residues. Trimming took 5 bases from V and 2 from J; bases not matched to a gene: 7. This CDR3 is CASSPLLAGGTYEQYF. The CDR3 bases are TGTGCCAGCAGCCCTTTACTAGCGGGAGGCACCTACGAGCAGTACTTC.

V usage is TRBV3-1 and J usage is TRBJ1-3; D is unclear. Trimming cost V 0 bases and J 0 bases, with 6 bases left between them. The CDR3 is made up of 15 amino acids. Germline CDR1 and CDR2: LGHDT and YNNKEL (reference sequence). The CDR3: CASSQDSHSGNTIYF. The CDR3 DNA reads TGTGCCAGCAGCCAAGACAGCCACTCTGGAAACACCATATATTTT.

This clonotype came up a few times. The rearrangement joins TRBV4-2 to TRBJ2-3; D is unresolved. Trimming pared 0 bases from V and 2 bases from J, leaving 15 bases between. Per germline, CDR1 LGHNA and CDR2 YNFKEQ. The CDR3 consists of 17 residues. CDR3 bases: TGTGCCAGCAGCCAAGAAGTTGTCTCCGGAATCACAGATACGCAGTATTTT. Amino acid sequence: CASSQEVVSGITDTQYF.

This rearrangement joins TRBV18 to TRBJ1-1, with D unclear. This CDR3 is 13 amino acids long. Trimming took off 2 bases at V and 0 bases at J, with 4 bases between the two ends. The V gene's germline CDR1 is KGHSH and CDR2 LQKENI. The CDR3 DNA sequence: TGTGCCAGCTCACCAGGGGTGAACACTGAAGCTTTCTTT. Encoded protein: CASSPGVNTEAFF.

CDR3 sequence (DNA): TGCAGTGCTAGATCCTCCTCCGGCGGGACTAGCATCTACGAGCAGTACTTC. Translation gives CSARSSSGGTSIYEQYF. This chain joins TRBV20-1 and TRBJ2-7; TRBD2 matches 9 bases. Per germline, CDR1 DFQATT and CDR2 SNEGSKA (reference sequence). The CDR3 consists of 17 residues. V shed 2 bases, J shed 3 bases, and the junction held 14 bases outside the gene matches.

The CDR3 region is CASSFEGIYNEQFF. The CDR3 DNA is TGCGCCAGCAGCTTCGAGGGAATTTACAATGAGCAGTTCTTC. The chain combines TRBV5-1 with TRBJ2-1, with D possibly matching TRBD2 (5 bases). CDR3 length equals 14 residues. The V gene lost 2 bases and the J gene lost 4 bases, with 10 bases spanning the gap. Germline CDR1 is SGHRS and CDR2 is YFSETQ.